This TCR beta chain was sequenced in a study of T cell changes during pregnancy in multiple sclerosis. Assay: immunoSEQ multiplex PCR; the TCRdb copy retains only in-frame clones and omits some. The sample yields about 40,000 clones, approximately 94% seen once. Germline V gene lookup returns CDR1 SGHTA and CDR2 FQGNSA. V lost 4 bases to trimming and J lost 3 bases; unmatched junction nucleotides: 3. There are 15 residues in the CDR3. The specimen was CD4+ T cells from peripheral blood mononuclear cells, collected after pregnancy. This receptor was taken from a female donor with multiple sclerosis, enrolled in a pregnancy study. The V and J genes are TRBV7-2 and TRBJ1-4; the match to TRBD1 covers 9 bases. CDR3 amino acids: CASSWGQGSNEKLFF. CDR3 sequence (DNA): TGTGCCAGCAGCTGGGGACAGGGCTCTAATGAAAAACTGTTTTTT.